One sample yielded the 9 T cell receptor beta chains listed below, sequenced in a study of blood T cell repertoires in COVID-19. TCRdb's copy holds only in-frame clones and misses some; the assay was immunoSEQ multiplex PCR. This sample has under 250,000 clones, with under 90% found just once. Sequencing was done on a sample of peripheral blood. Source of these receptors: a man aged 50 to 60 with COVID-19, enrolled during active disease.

The CDR3 bases are TGTGCCAGCAGTTCCCATAGGGGGCGCGATCAGCCCCAGCATTTT. Encoded protein: CASSSHRGRDQPQHF. This rearrangement joins TRBV6-2 or TRBV6-3 to TRBJ1-5; 7 nucleotides line up with TRBD1. The ends lost 4 bases at V and 5 bases at J; junction bases unmatched: 8. In germline, CDR1 is MNHEY, CDR2 SVGEGT. This CDR3 comprises 15 residues.

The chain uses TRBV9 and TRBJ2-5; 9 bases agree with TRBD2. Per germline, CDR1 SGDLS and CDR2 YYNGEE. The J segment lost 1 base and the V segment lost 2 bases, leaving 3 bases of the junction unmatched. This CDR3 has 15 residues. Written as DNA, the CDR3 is TGTGCCAGCAGCGTGGGGACTAGCAGCCAAGAGACCCAGTACTTC. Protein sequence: CASSVGTSSQETQYF.

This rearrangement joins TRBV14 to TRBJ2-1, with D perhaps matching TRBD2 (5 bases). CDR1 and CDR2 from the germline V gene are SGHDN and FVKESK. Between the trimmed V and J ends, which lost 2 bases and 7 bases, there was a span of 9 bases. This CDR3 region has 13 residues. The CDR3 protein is CASSQQLGNEQFF. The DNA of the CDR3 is TGTGCCAGCAGCCAACAACTAGGTAATGAGCAGTTCTTC.

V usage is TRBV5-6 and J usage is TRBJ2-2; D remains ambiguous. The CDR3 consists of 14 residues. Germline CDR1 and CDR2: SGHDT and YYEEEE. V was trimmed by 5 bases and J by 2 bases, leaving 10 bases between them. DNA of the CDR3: TGTGCCAGCAGTGAAGCCGCAAACACCGGGGAGCTGTTTTTT. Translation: CASSEAANTGELFF.

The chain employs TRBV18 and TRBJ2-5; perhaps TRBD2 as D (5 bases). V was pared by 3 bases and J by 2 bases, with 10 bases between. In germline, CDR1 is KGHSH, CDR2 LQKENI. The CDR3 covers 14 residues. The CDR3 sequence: CASSPGLGQETQYF. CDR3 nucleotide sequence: TGTGCCAGCTCACCCGGACTGGGACAAGAGACCCAGTACTTC.

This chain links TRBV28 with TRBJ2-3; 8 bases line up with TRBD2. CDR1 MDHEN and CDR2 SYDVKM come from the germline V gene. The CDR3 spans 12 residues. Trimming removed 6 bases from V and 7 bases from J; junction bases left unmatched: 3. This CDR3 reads CASSPGGNTQYF. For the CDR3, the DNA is TGTGCCAGCAGCCCGGGGGGGAATACGCAGTATTTT.

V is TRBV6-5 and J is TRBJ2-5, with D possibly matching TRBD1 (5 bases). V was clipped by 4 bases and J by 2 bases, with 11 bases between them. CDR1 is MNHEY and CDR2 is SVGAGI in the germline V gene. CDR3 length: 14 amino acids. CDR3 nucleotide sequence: TGTGCCAGCAGTTCGACAGTCCTACAAGAGACCCAGTACTTC. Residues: CASSSTVLQETQYF.

CDR3 coding DNA: TGCGCCAGCAGTGAGTCGCCGGGGGAAACCAGGGTGGGATTTGATAGCAATCAGCCCCAGCATTTT. Amino acids: CASSESPGETRVGFDSNQPQHF. V is TRBV10-2 and J is TRBJ1-5, with a weak D call TRBD1 (5 bases). Germline CDR1 reads WSHSY; CDR2 reads SAAADI. The CDR3 is 22 residues long. Deletions cut 0 bases from V and 0 bases from J, with 27 bases between.

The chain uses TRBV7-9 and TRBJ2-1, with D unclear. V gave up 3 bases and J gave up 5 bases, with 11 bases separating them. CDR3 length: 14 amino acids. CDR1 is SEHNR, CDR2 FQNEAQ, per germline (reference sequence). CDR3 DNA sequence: TGTGCCAGCAGCTTCGACACTCGGAACAATGAGCAGTTCTTC. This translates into CASSFDTRNNEQFF.